The 23 T cell receptor beta chains given below trace back to one sample, sequenced in a study of tumor-infiltrating lymphocytes in primary liver carcinoma. A primer in the constant region served to generate TCR beta cDNA from roughly 520 ng of total RNA. Slightly modified ARM-PCR served as the procedure for the TCR beta libraries. These libraries came from three rounds of nested multiplex PCR. A C-beta reverse primer was combined with TRBV1-TRBV30 forward primers in the first two PCR rounds, and each round had approximately 9 cycles. TCRdb ran MiXCR on the multiplex PCR reads and lists one entry per CDR3 protein. Counted here are about 74,000 distinct CDR3 sequences, over 60% occurring once; the ten biggest clones make up around 30%. Taking about 20-31 mg of unsorted bulk tissue, the authors co-extracted RNA and DNA. Sequences were obtained from liver tumor tissue from sampling region 4. Sample subset: tumor region T4, right-lateral pole. The receptors derive from a man aged 40-49 years with primary liver carcinoma and hepatitis B virus infection.

The chain uses TRBV12-3 or TRBV12-4 and TRBJ2-7; D is ambiguous. The CDR3 totals 14 residues. V dropped 6 bases and J dropped 1 base, with 13 bases sitting between them. The CDR3 loop is CASSPDHNSYEQYF. The CDR3 DNA reads as TGTGCCAGCAGCCCCGACCATAATTCCTACGAGCAGTACTTC.

This rearrangement joins TRBV7-6 to TRBJ2-5; D not resolved. The CDR3 runs to 13 residues. CDR1 is SGHVS, CDR2 FNYEAQ, per germline. V gave up 2 bases and J gave up 4 bases, with 8 bases separating them. The CDR3 sequence is CASSLNSGETQYF. The CDR3 DNA sequence: TGTGCCAGCAGCTTAAACTCAGGAGAGACCCAGTACTTC. The variable domain in full, completed from reference TRBV7-6 and TRBJ2-5, reads GAGVSQSPRYKVTKRGQDVALRCDPISGHVSLYWYRQALGQGPEFLTYFNYEAQQDKSGLPNDRFSAERPEGSISTLTIQRTEQRDSAMYRCASSLNSGETQYFGPGTRLLVL.

This clonotype was observed many times. The chain is built from TRBV7-9 and TRBJ2-3; 12 nucleotides align to TRBD2. CDR1 is SEHNR, CDR2 FQNEAQ, per germline (reference sequence). V was clipped by 0 bases and J by 0 bases; unmatched bases: 1. CDR3 size: 17 residues. CDR3 DNA: TGTGCCAGCAGCTTAGCAGGGACTAGCGGGAGCACAGATACGCAGTATTTT. Translated: CASSLAGTSGSTDTQYF.

The chain carries TRBV7-2 and TRBJ1-2, with TRBD1 matching over 7 bases. Germline CDR1 and CDR2: SGHTA and FQGNSA. The CDR3 loop spans 14 amino acids. The ends lost 7 bases at V and 7 bases at J; junction bases unmatched: 12. The DNA of the CDR3 is TGTGCCAGCATCTTCTTCGACAGGGCCAGTGGCTACACCTTC. Amino acid sequence: CASIFFDRASGYTF.

On this clonotype itself: The junction departs from the called germline gene at one end, perhaps through a read error. The chain uses TRBV29-1 and TRBJ1-2, with D hard to call. The germline gives CDR1 SQVTM, CDR2 ANQGSEA. The CDR3 totals 13 residues. The CDR3 nucleotides are TGCAGCGCCGTTCTGACCCAAAACTATGGCTACGCCTTC. Protein: CSAVLTQNYGYAF.

As for this clonotype: Since no conserved phenylalanine or tryptophan closes the CDR3, a read error is the likely cause. The chain has TRBV24-1 and TRBJ2-5; TRBD2 agrees at 7 bases. The CDR3 sequence is 13 residues long. After removal of 9 bases from V and 3 bases from J, the junction contained 6 bases not matched to a gene. Germline V CDR1 and CDR2: KGHDR, SFDVKD. For the CDR3, the DNA is TGTGCCACCGAACGTGCGGGAGAAGAGACCCAGTACTAT. Its protein is CATERAGEETQYY.

Details on this clonotype: Possible read error: a much larger clone is one base away. J is TRBJ2-1 and V is TRBV10-3; possible D gene TRBD2, 6 bases. CDR3 length: 12 residues. V was clipped by 4 bases and J by 8 bases, with 9 bases between them. The germline CDR1 and CDR2 sequences are ENHRY and SYGVKD. The CDR3 loop reads CAISGGEDEQFF. CDR3 DNA: TGTGCCATCAGTGGGGGGGAGGATGAGCAGTTCTTC.

This clonotype showed up just once. DNA of the CDR3: TGTGCCAGCAGTCTCCGCGGGACAGCGGTAGATACGCAGTATTTT. This codes for CASSLRGTAVDTQYF. The chain carries TRBV6-2 or TRBV6-3 and TRBJ2-3, with TRBD1 as a possible D gene (7 bases). Germline CDR1 is MNHEY and CDR2 is SVGEGT. Trimming stripped 5 bases from V and 5 bases from J, with 17 bases between. This CDR3 is built from 15 residues.

Worth noting for this clonotype: The junction does not match germline at one end; this may be a read error. This rearrangement joins TRBV5-6 to TRBJ1-3; D ambiguous. The germline CDR1 and CDR2 sequences are SGHDT and YYEEEE. This CDR3 region has 13 residues. This CDR3 reads CASSFVPGDTIYF. CDR3 sequence (DNA): TGCGCCAGCAGCTTCGTCCCTGGAGACACCATATATTTT.

About this clonotype itself: A much larger clone lies a single base off, so this may be a read error. V usage is TRBV6-1 and J usage is TRBJ1-5; TRBD1 matches at 8 bases. The CDR3 has 16 residues. Germline V gives CDR1 MNHNS, CDR2 SASEGT. After removal of 6 bases from V and 5 bases from J, the junction contained 12 bases not matched to a gene. In nucleotides, the CDR3 is TGTGCCAGCAGGGACCGACAGGGGAGGGTCGATCAGCCCCAGCATTTT. Translation: CASRDRQGRVDQPQHF.

With regard to this clonotype: A read error may produce the germline difference seen at one junction end. The chain is built from TRBV11-1 and TRBJ2-7; 7 bases are shared with TRBD1. In germline, CDR1 is SGHAT, CDR2 FQDESV (reference sequence). CDR3 length equals 13 residues. In DNA, the CDR3 is TGTGCCAACAGCCGCCAGGGGGTTAACGAGCACTACTTC. Protein sequence: CANSRQGVNEHYF.

Concerning this clonotype itself: The conserved final phenylalanine or tryptophan is absent from the CDR3, which likely points to a read error. The DNA is omitted, as the CDR3 cannot be located on it reliably, and the CDR3 follows TCRdb's listing. The chain recombines TRBV12-3 or TRBV12-4 with TRBJ2-7; TRBD1 is the table's D call and was not checked against the DNA. From its first to its last residue, the CDR3 has 12 amino acids. The CDR3: CASSLGAVKQYL.

The chain is built from TRBV5-1 and TRBJ2-1; 7 bases line up with TRBD2. Germline loops: CDR1 SGHRS, CDR2 YFSETQ. The CDR3 runs to 14 residues. V lost 0 bases, J lost 12 bases, and 9 bases stayed unmatched. This chain's CDR3 is CASSLGLAVGGQFF. The CDR3 nucleotides read TGCGCCAGCAGCTTGGGGCTAGCGGTAGGAGGGCAGTTCTTC.

In regard to this clonotype: One junction end disagrees with the germline gene, perhaps due to a read error. V is TRBV4-1 and J is TRBJ2-5; 7 bases are shared with TRBD1. CDR1 and CDR2 (germline): MGHRA, YSYEKL. This CDR3 region has 16 residues. The CDR3 sequence: CASSRLPLGGRETQHF. Here the CDR3 DNA reads TGCGCCAGCAGCCGACTCCCACTAGGGGGCCGTGAGACCCAGCACTTC.

The chain combines TRBV19 with TRBJ1-3; D remains unclear. The CDR3 is made up of 14 amino acids. The germline V gene encodes CDR1 LNHDA and CDR2 SQIVND (reference sequence). Trimming left V 7 bases short and J 4 bases short, with 14 bases between. Written as DNA, the CDR3 is TGTGCCAGTAAAAGGACGTACGGAGGAAACACCATATATTTT. Residues: CASKRTYGGNTIYF.

J is TRBJ2-7 and V is TRBV6-2 or TRBV6-3; D remains ambiguous. Germline assignment: CDR1 MNHEY and CDR2 SVGEGT. V shed 9 bases and J shed 0 bases, with 18 bases lying between them. The CDR3 spans 15 residues. DNA of the CDR3: TGTGCCAGTAGCCTTCTTCGACATGACTCCTACGAGCAGTACTTC. It translates to CASSLLRHDSYEQYF.

As for this clonotype: Since no conserved phenylalanine or tryptophan closes the CDR3, a read error is the likely cause. The DNA is omitted, as the CDR3 cannot be located on it reliably, and the CDR3 follows TCRdb's listing. This chain joins TRBV12-3 or TRBV12-4 and TRBJ2-7; no DNA check was done on the table's D call, TRBD2. Counting both end residues, the CDR3 totals 15 amino acids. Here the CDR3 reads CASRYQGSGAYGQYS.

Remarks on this clonotype: The junction does not match germline at one end; this may be a read error. This chain connects TRBV4-1 to TRBJ2-2; D remains unclear. The CDR3 length is 13 residues. Germline V lookup: CDR1 MGHRA, CDR2 YSYEKL. The CDR3 here is CSSSQSMGGELFF. The CDR3 region has the DNA TGCTCCAGCAGCCAAAGTATGGGCGGGGAGCTGTTTTTT.

This chain uses TRBV6-5 with TRBJ2-2; D remains unclear. This CDR3 comprises 16 residues. The germline gives CDR1 MNHEY, CDR2 SVGAGI. Between the trimmed V and J ends, which lost 2 bases and 5 bases, there was a span of 15 bases. CDR3 DNA: TGTGCCAGCAGTTACCCGATTGGCTGGAAAACCGGGGAGCTGTTTTTT. Translating gives CASSYPIGWKTGELFF.

The rearrangement links TRBV7-9 to TRBJ1-3; a possible D gene is TRBD1 (6 bases). V gave up 5 bases and J gave up 4 bases, with 15 bases separating them. The CDR3 runs 15 residues. Germline values: CDR1 SEHNR, CDR2 FQNEAQ (reference sequence). The CDR3 is CASSIVRTAGNTIYF. The CDR3 DNA reads TGTGCCAGCAGCATAGTCCGGACAGCCGGAAACACCATATATTTT.

The chain has TRBV29-1 and TRBJ2-1, with D hard to call. There are 12 residues in the CDR3. Germline lookup yields CDR1 SQVTM and CDR2 ANQGSEA. This chain's CDR3 is CSAVDEISEQFF. The DNA of the CDR3 is TGCAGTGCTGTTGATGAGATAAGTGAGCAGTTCTTC.

In regard to this clonotype: A clone one base away is much larger, so this may be a read error. The rearrangement joins TRBV28 to TRBJ2-7; TRBD2 matches at 8 bases. Trimming took 1 base from V and 3 from J; bases not matched to a gene: 2. Germline CDR1 and CDR2: MDHEN and SYDVKM. The CDR3 loop spans 14 amino acids. The CDR3 region has the DNA TGTGCCAGCAGTTTATCGGGAGGGGTCTACGAGCAGTACTTC. Translation: CASSLSGGVYEQYF.

To note about this clonotype: Its ends do not fully match the called genes, so a read error is possible. V usage is TRBV29-1 and J usage is TRBJ2-7; TRBD1 aligns across 8 bases. Germline V gene sequence: CDR1 SQVTM, CDR2 ANQGSEA. CDR3 size: 14 residues. In DNA, the CDR3 is TGCAGCGTAGCCCGGACAGGGAGCTCCTACGTGCAGTACTTC. Its protein is CSVARTGSSYVQYF.